The table lists the clone carrying this T cell receptor (beta chain) with a few counts. Antigen specificity is unknown. This sample stems from a study of T cell repertoires in cytomegalovirus infection. This CDR3 contains 15 residues. V was pared by 6 bases and J by 0 bases, with 12 bases between. CDR1 SGHTA and CDR2 FQGNSA come from the germline V gene. TCRdb reprocessed the reads with MiXCR, giving one entry per CDR3 protein. The table shows 700,000 to 850,000 distinct CDR3 sequences, with approximately 30% occurring only once. This receptor was obtained from a human donor in good health (CMV status not recorded). Some clones in this sample may be carry-over from other donors' samples. V usage is TRBV7-2 and J usage is TRBJ2-4; D unresolved. This material consisted of cultured CD8+ T cells from PBMCs, taken from culture after CMV antigen stimulation. The CDR3 region has the DNA TGTGCCAGCAGTCGACCGACCCTAGCCAAAAACATTCAGTACTTC. It yields the protein CASSRPTLAKNIQYF.